Presented here are 26 T cell receptor beta chains from one specimen sequenced in a study of T cell responses to AZD1222 COVID-19 vaccine. The repertoire was sequenced with immunoSEQ multiplex PCR; TCRdb's copy has only in-frame clones and lacks some. This table has 180,000 or so clones, about 87% appearing once. The sequences come from peripheral blood, collected 28 days after the second dose of the MenACWY control vaccine. The receptor source for this set is an adult who received the MenACWY meningococcal vaccine as a control.

The V gene is TRBV11-2, the J gene TRBJ1-5; D not certain. V shed 0 bases and J shed 4 bases, with 10 bases lying between them. Per germline, CDR1 SGHAT and CDR2 FQNNGV. The CDR3 has 15 amino acids. CDR3 sequence reads: CASSLDGGENQPQHF. DNA of the CDR3: TGTGCCAGCAGCTTAGACGGCGGGGAAAATCAGCCCCAGCATTTT.

The count of this clone is one. The genes are TRBV12-3 or TRBV12-4 and TRBJ2-7; D remains unclear. There are 11 residues in the CDR3. Trimming took 4 bases from V and 1 from J, leaving 2 bases between them. The CDR3 coding sequence is TGTGCCAGCAGTTGGTCCTACGAGCAGTACTTC. Its protein is CASSWSYEQYF.

The V call is TRBV27, the J call TRBJ2-7; D might be TRBD2 (6 bases). Looked up from germline, CDR1 is MNHEY and CDR2 is SMNVEV (reference sequence). The CDR3 length is 15 residues. The V gene lost 2 bases and the J gene lost 2 bases, with 13 bases spanning the gap. The CDR3 DNA sequence: TGTGCCAGCAGTTTACAGACTAGGGGACCCTACGAGCAGTACTTC. This translates into CASSLQTRGPYEQYF.

The chain recombines TRBV6-5 with TRBJ1-1, with a possible D match to TRBD1 (5 bases). The V gene's germline CDR1 is MNHEY and CDR2 SVGAGI. The CDR3 extends over 14 amino acids. Trimming cost V 0 bases and J 3 bases, with 8 bases left between them. The CDR3 loop is CASSYSARDTEAFF. The CDR3 nucleotides read TGTGCCAGCAGTTACTCCGCCAGGGACACTGAAGCTTTCTTT.

V usage is TRBV29-1 and J usage is TRBJ1-2, with D unclear. The CDR3 covers 12 residues. The V and J ends lost 5 bases and 7 bases respectively, with 14 bases between them. Per germline, CDR1 SQVTM and CDR2 ANQGSEA. CDR3 bases: TGCAGCGTTAGTCTCCCCTCGGCTGGCTACACCTTC. It encodes CSVSLPSAGYTF. Combining the CDR3 with reference TRBV29-1 and TRBJ1-2 gives the whole variable domain SAVISQKPSRDICQRGTSLTIQCQVDSQVTMMFWYRQQPGQSLTLIATANQGSEATYESGFVIDKFPISRPNLTFSTLTVSNMSPEDSSIYLCSVSLPSAGYTFGSGTRLTVV.

The V gene is TRBV25-1, the J gene TRBJ1-2, with D possibly matching TRBD1 (5 bases). Germline CDR1 reads MGHDK; CDR2 reads SYGVNS. The CDR3 extends over 16 amino acids. V lost 6 bases to trimming and J lost 5 bases, with 22 bases between them. CDR3 loop: CASRKSRDGKDYGYTF. As DNA, the CDR3 is TGTGCCAGCAGAAAATCCCGGGACGGGAAAGATTATGGCTACACCTTC.

The chain has TRBV6-5 and TRBJ2-5; the D gene is possibly TRBD1 (6 bases). Germline V CDR1 and CDR2: MNHEY, SVGAGI. V lost 6 bases and J lost 1, with 12 bases in between. This CDR3 spans 14 amino acids. The CDR3 region has the DNA TGTGCCAGCAGCACACAGGGTTTCCAAGAGACCCAGTACTTC. Its translation: CASSTQGFQETQYF.

For the CDR3, the DNA is TGTGCCAGCAGTTCCTTTACCGGGACAGATTTCAATCAGCCCCAGCATTTT. Its protein is CASSSFTGTDFNQPQHF. The chain carries TRBV27 and TRBJ1-5, with 7 bases aligning to TRBD1. Germline V CDR1 and CDR2: MNHEY, SMNVEV (reference sequence). CDR3 length equals 17 residues. Trimming cost V 4 bases and J 3 bases; bases outside gene matches: 12.

This chain joins TRBV2 and TRBJ1-2; TRBD1 agrees at 10 bases. Losses at the gene ends were 4 bases for V and 3 bases for J; bases not matched to a gene: 2. The CDR3 is made up of 14 amino acids. CDR1 is SNHLY and CDR2 is FYNNEI in the germline V gene. CDR3 in amino acids: CASSGQGADYGYTF. CDR3 in DNA: TGTGCCAGCAGTGGACAGGGGGCTGACTATGGCTACACCTTC.

This clone was seen only a few times. The chain recombines TRBV19 with TRBJ2-2; 8 positions match TRBD2. The CDR3 sequence is 20 residues long. Germline loops: CDR1 LNHDA, CDR2 SQIVND (reference sequence). The V gene end was trimmed by 1 base and the J gene end by 4 bases; junction bases not matched to a gene: 17. The CDR3 nucleotides read TGTGCCAGTAGTATAGCTGGGGTAACTGCGGGAGGAAAGCGCACCGGGGAGCTGTTTTTT. It translates to CASSIAGVTAGGKRTGELFF. Using reference TRBV19 and TRBJ2-2 for the parts outside the CDR3, the full variable domain is DGGITQSPKYLFRKEGQNVTLSCEQNLNHDAMYWYRQDPGQGLRLIYYSQIVNDFQKGDIAEGYSVSREKKESFPLTVTSAQKNPTAFYLCASSIAGVTAGGKRTGELFFGEGSRLTVL.

This clone has a single count. The CDR3 loop is CASRQGLAGGQETQYF. The CDR3 DNA follows: TGTGCCAGCAGACAAGGTCTAGCGGGAGGACAAGAGACCCAGTACTTC. The chain employs TRBV11-2 and TRBJ2-5, with 11 positions matching TRBD2. CDR1 is SGHAT, CDR2 FQNNGV, per germline. This CDR3 is built from 16 residues. The junction had 8 bases not matched to a gene; V was cut back by 6 bases and J by 2 bases.

The chain joins TRBV6-2 or TRBV6-3 to TRBJ2-7; 10 nucleotides line up with TRBD2. The CDR3 sequence is 14 residues long. Germline assignment: CDR1 MNHEY and CDR2 SVGEGT. After removal of 6 bases from V and 5 bases from J, the junction contained 7 bases not matched to a gene. The CDR3 DNA follows: TGTGCCAGCAGCCTACTAGCGGGAACAAACGAGCAGTACTTC. This encodes CASSLLAGTNEQYF.

The J gene is TRBJ1-1, the V gene TRBV10-1; D is uncertain. CDR1 and CDR2 (germline): WNHNN, SYGVQD (reference sequence). The CDR3 covers 13 residues. V lost 3 bases and J lost 10, with 15 bases in between. The CDR3 is CASSESMSGVAFF. The CDR3 region has the DNA TGCGCCAGCAGTGAATCGATGAGTGGTGTAGCTTTCTTT.

V gene TRBV7-8 combines with J gene TRBJ2-7; D unresolved. V gave up 5 bases and J gave up 0 bases, with 2 bases separating them. The CDR3 runs 11 residues. CDR1 is SGHVS and CDR2 is FQNEAQ in the germline V gene. CDR3 in amino acids: CASSLSYEQYF. For the CDR3, the DNA is TGTGCCAGCAGCCTCTCCTACGAGCAGTACTTC.

The chain uses TRBV19 and TRBJ2-6, with 8 nucleotides matching TRBD1. The CDR3 contains 20 residues. Losses at the gene ends were 6 bases for V and 2 bases for J; bases not matched to a gene: 18. The germline gives CDR1 LNHDA, CDR2 SQIVND (reference sequence). In DNA form, the CDR3 reads TGTGCCAGTAGCCGGATCCCTTTCCAGACAGGGGATACTGGGGCCAACGTCCTGACTTTC. It translates to CASSRIPFQTGDTGANVLTF.

This clone has just one count. V and J are TRBV10-3 and TRBJ2-7; tentative D call: TRBD1 (5 bases). This CDR3 contains 13 residues. Per germline, CDR1 ENHRY and CDR2 SYGVKD. V lost 10 bases to trimming and J lost 1 base, with 14 bases between them. CDR3 DNA: TGTGCCAGTAACCACAGGACGTCCTACGAGCAGTACTTC. Amino acid sequence: CASNHRTSYEQYF.

The chain joins TRBV7-2 to TRBJ1-5; possibly TRBD1 for D (6 bases). Germline CDR1 SGHTA, CDR2 FQGNSA. V was trimmed by 1 base and J by 5 bases, leaving 15 bases between them. The CDR3 consists of 16 residues. The CDR3 coding sequence is TGTGCCAGCAGCTTAGAGGCTGGACAGCCCTATCAGCCCCAGCATTTT. It translates to CASSLEAGQPYQPQHF.

The chain joins TRBV19 to TRBJ2-6, with D possibly TRBD1 on 6 matching bases. V lost 4 bases, J lost 2 bases, and 9 bases lay in between. The CDR3 length is 15 residues. The germline V gene encodes CDR1 LNHDA and CDR2 SQIVND (reference sequence). The CDR3 DNA is TGTGCCAGTAGTACTAGACAGGCTGGGGCCAACGTCCTGACTTTC. Protein: CASSTRQAGANVLTF.

CDR3 sequence reads: CALSPPGLADPEQYF. The CDR3 nucleotides read TGTGCCCTTTCTCCCCCGGGACTAGCGGATCCTGAGCAGTACTTC. This chain connects TRBV28 to TRBJ2-7, with 11 positions matching TRBD2. Germline CDR1 MDHEN, CDR2 SYDVKM. The CDR3 consists of 15 residues. After removal of 11 bases from V and 7 bases from J, the junction contained 16 bases not matched to a gene.

J is TRBJ1-2 and V is TRBV7-9, with 8 bases aligning to TRBD1. The J segment lost 8 bases and the V segment lost 5 bases, leaving 4 bases of the junction unmatched. From germline, CDR1 is SEHNR and CDR2 FQNEAQ (reference sequence). This CDR3 has 12 amino acids. Here the CDR3 reads CASSATGEGYTF. The CDR3 DNA reads TGTGCCAGCAGCGCGACAGGGGAGGGCTACACCTTC.

The rearrangement uses TRBV7-9 and TRBJ1-2, with a weak D call TRBD1 (6 bases). Germline CDR1 and CDR2: SEHNR and FQNEAQ (reference sequence). The CDR3 totals 13 residues. Trimming removed 5 bases at V and 7 bases at J, with 14 bases between. For the CDR3, the DNA is TGTGCCAGCAGCCTGGGGGGGGCGCCTGGCTACACCTTC. This translates into CASSLGGAPGYTF.

This chain joins TRBV7-2 and TRBJ2-3; 8 bases map to TRBD2. CDR3 length equals 15 residues. Germline V gives CDR1 SGHTA, CDR2 FQGNSA. The V segment lost 7 bases and the J segment 4 bases; nucleotides outside the gene matches: 10. The CDR3 nucleotides read TGTGCCAGCACCCCAAGCGGGAGCAAGGCAGATACGCAGTATTTT. This translates into CASTPSGSKADTQYF.

This clone was recorded once. The chain links TRBV2 to TRBJ1-3; D is possibly TRBD1 (5 bases). The CDR3 contains 14 residues. The V and J ends lost 6 bases and 4 bases respectively, with 13 bases between them. Germline V gene lookup returns CDR1 SNHLY and CDR2 FYNNEI. CDR3 residues: CASSPGTGGNTIYF. CDR3 sequence (DNA): TGTGCCAGCAGCCCCGGAACAGGCGGAAACACCATATATTTT.

This clone was detected a few times. In DNA, the CDR3 is TGTGCCAGCAGCTTCCTAAACAGCGGGAGTTTCGAGCAGTACTTC. Amino acids: CASSFLNSGSFEQYF. The chain joins TRBV11-2 to TRBJ2-7; 8 nucleotides align to TRBD2. The V gene end was trimmed by 3 bases and the J gene end by 6 bases; junction bases not matched to a gene: 10. There are 15 residues in the CDR3. Germline-derived CDR1 and CDR2 are SGHAT and FQNNGV.

This chain connects TRBV27 to TRBJ1-5, with a tentative D call TRBD1 (6 bases). The CDR3 extends over 16 amino acids. V was trimmed by 2 bases and J by 7 bases, leaving 18 bases between them. Germline CDR1 is MNHEY and CDR2 is SMNVEV (reference sequence). CDR3 residues: CASSLTSGGLGQPQHF. The CDR3 DNA reads as TGTGCCAGCAGTTTAACGTCCGGGGGGCTCGGGCAGCCCCAGCATTTT.

The CDR3 protein is CASSLGQGRGGYTF. In nucleotides, the CDR3 is TGTGCCAGCAGTTTGGGTCAGGGAAGGGGCGGCTACACCTTC. The chain recombines TRBV28 with TRBJ1-2, with D possibly matching TRBD1 (5 bases). V lost 3 bases and J lost 8, with 16 bases in between. Per germline, CDR1 MDHEN and CDR2 SYDVKM. The CDR3 consists of 14 residues.